This TCR beta chain was captured by sequencing in a study of CD8 T cells in Susac syndrome (dated by TCRdb to about 2019). Background for the entire study: Repertoire sequencing was used to test whether CD8+ T cell activation and differentiation in Susac syndrome was antigen driven. Study-wide conclusions, independent of this receptor: The number of individuals in the TCR sequencing and HLA analysis was acknowledged as relatively small.

RNA was extracted with the RNeasy kit and roughly 0.45 to 1 ug was reverse transcribed using random hexamers. The immunoSEQ multiplex PCR assay, which covers 54 Vbeta and 13 Jbeta segments, was used to amplify TCR beta CDR3 regions. PCR amplification bias was corrected using a synthetic template baseline for primer optimization and computational correction. Under the source paper's analysis protocol: Only productive sequences were kept, with reads annotated to V, D and J genes according to IMGT and analyzed in immunoSEQ Analyzer. To calculate clonality, Shannon entropy was normalized by log2 of the number of productive unique sequences and then subtracted from one. For each patient and control, public and private clones were evaluated within the 100 most prevalent clones. Clones were defined as Susac-specific when absent from the healthy and MS cohorts, from about 970 published viral clones and from other ImmuneACCESS disease sequences. In-frame beta chains were kept once TCRdb had trimmed the public reads at Q25 with fastp and called clones with MiXCR. Records with the same CDR3 protein are collapsed into one entry carrying the most frequent genes and DNA. TCRdb, rather than the study authors, made the V and J calls. This sample has some 170,000 distinct CDR3 sequences in its table, and approximately 95% of those were observed once. 0.1% of the sample comes from the top ten.

The germline V gene specifies SGDLS as CDR1 and YYNGEE as CDR2. There are 15 amino acids in the CDR3, from cysteine to phenylalanine inclusive. Solely the CDR3 DNA is kept, with 45 bases framed from the first base. Relative to germline, V is 2 bases shorter and J is 0 bases shorter, with 9 bases between their ends. Peripheral blood CD8+ and CD4+ T cells from healthy donors, Susac syndrome patients and multiple sclerosis patients were profiled by high-throughput TCR beta sequencing. Healthy donors were included as age- and sex-matched controls. Bulk CD8+ and CD4+ T cells were purified by magnetic negative isolation, while CD8+ TEMRA cells were enriched using FACS. Blood was collected in EDTA tubes and processed within 24 hours, with PBMCs isolated through density gradient centrifugation. PBMCs destined for TCR sequencing were cryopreserved in liquid nitrogen and later thawed in a 37 °C water bath. Purity of sorted or isolated CD4+, CD8+ and CD8+ TEMRA cells was at least 90%.

On this clonotype itself: Its antigen remains undetermined. Base qualities are missing; no much larger clone stands one base away.

The chain was built from TRBV9 and TRBJ2-4, with no D gene named confidently. The TCR comes from a human donor in good health. Sequences were obtained from CD4+ T cells from PBMCs. The bases read TGTGCCAGCAGCGTTACAGCTCTAGCCAAAAACATTCAGTACTTC. It translates as CASSVTALAKNIQYF.